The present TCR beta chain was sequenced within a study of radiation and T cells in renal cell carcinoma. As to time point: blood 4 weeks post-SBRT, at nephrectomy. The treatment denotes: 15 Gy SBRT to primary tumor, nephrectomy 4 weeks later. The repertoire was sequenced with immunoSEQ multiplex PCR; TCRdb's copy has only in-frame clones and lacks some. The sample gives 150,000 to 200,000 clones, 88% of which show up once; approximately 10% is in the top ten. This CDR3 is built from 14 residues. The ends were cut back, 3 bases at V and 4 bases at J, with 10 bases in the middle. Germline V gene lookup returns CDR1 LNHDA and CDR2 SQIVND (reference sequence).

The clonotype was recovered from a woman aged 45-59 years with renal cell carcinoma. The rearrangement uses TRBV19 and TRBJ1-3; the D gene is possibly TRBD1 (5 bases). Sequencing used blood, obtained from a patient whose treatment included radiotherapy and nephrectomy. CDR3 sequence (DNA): TGTGCCAGTAGTATTGGAGGGGACGGAAACACCATATATTTT. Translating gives CASSIGGDGNTIYF.